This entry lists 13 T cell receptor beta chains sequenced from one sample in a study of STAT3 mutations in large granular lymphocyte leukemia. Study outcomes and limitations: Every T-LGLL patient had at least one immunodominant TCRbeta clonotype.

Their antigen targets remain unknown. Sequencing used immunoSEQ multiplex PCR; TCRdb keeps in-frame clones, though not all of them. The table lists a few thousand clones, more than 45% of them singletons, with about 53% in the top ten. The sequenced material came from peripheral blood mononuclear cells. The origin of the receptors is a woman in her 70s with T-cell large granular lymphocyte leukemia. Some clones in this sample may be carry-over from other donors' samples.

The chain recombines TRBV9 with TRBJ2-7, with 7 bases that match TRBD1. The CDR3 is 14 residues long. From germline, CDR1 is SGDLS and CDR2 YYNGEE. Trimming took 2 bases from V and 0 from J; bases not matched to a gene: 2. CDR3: CASSVRDSSYEQYF. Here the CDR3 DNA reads TGTGCCAGCAGCGTCCGGGACAGCTCCTACGAGCAGTACTTC.

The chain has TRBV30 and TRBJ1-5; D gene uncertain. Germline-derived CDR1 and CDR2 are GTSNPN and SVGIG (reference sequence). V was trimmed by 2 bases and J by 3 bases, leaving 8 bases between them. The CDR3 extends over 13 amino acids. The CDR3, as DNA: TGTGCCTGGAGTACCAGATACAATCAGCCCCAGCATTTT. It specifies CAWSTRYNQPQHF.

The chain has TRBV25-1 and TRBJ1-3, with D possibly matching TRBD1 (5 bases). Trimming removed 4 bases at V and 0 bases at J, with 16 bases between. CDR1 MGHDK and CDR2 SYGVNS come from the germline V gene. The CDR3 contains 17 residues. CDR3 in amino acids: CASSGSGRHNSGNTIYF. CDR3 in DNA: TGTGCCAGCAGTGGTTCGGGACGGCACAACTCTGGAAACACCATATATTTT.

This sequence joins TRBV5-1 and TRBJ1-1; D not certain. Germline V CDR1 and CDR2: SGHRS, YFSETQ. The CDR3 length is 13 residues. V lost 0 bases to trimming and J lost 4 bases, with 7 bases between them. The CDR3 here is CASSLEQLTEAFF. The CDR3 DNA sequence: TGCGCCAGCAGCTTGGAACAGCTCACTGAAGCTTTCTTT. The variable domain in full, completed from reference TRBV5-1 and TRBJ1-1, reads KAGVTQTPRYLIKTRGQQVTLSCSPISGHRSVSWYQQTPGQGLQFLFEYFSETQRNKGNFPGRFSGRQFSNSRSEMNVSTLELGDSALYLCASSLEQLTEAFFGQGTRLTVV.

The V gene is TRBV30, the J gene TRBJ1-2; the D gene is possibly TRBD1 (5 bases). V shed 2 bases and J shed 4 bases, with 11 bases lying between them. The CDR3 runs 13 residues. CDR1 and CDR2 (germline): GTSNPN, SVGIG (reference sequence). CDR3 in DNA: TGTGCCTGGAGTCCCGGGACGGTCTATGGCTACACCTTC. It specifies CAWSPGTVYGYTF.

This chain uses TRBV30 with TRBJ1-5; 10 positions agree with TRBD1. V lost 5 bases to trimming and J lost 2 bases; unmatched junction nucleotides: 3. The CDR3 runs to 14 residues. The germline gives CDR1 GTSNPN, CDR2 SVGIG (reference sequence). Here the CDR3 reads CAWGQGDGNQPQHF. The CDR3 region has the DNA TGTGCCTGGGGACAGGGGGATGGCAATCAGCCCCAGCATTTT.

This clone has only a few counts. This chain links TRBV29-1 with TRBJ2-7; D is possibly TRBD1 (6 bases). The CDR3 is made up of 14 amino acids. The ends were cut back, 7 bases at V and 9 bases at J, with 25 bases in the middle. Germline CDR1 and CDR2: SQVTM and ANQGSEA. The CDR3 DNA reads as TGCAGCGCCCTTCAGGGGCTCTCCTACGAGCGGCAGTACTTC. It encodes CSALQGLSYERQYF.

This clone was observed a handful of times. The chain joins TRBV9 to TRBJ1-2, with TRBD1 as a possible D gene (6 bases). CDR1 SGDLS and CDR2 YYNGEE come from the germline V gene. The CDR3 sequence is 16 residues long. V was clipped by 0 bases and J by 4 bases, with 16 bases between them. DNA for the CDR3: TGTGCCAGCAGCGTAGAGGGAGGGGGATTCCCCTATGGCTACACCTTC. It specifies CASSVEGGGFPYGYTF. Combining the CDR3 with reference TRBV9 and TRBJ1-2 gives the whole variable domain DSGVTQTPKHLITATGQRVTLRCSPRSGDLSVYWYQQSLDQGLQFLIQYYNGEERAKGNILERFSAQQFPDLHSELNLSSLELGDSALYFCASSVEGGGFPYGYTFGSGTRLTVV.

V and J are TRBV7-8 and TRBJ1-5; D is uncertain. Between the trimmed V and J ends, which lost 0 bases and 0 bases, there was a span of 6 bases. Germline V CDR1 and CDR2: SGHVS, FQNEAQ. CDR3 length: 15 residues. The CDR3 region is CASSLASDSNQPQHF. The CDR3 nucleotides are TGTGCCAGCAGCTTAGCGTCGGATAGCAATCAGCCCCAGCATTTT.

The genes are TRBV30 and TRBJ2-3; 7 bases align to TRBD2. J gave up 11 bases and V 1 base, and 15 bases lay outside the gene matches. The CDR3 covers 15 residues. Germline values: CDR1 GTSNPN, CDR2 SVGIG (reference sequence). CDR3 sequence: CAWSDLTAGAPVQYF. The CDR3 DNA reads TGTGCCTGGAGTGACTTGACGGCGGGAGCGCCGGTGCAGTATTTT. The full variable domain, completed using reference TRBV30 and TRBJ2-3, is SQTIHQWPATLVQPVGSPLSLECTVEGTSNPNLYWYRQAAGRGLQLLFYSVGIGQISSEVPQNLSASRPQDRQFILSSKKLLLSDSGFYLCAWSDLTAGAPVQYFGPGTRLTVL.

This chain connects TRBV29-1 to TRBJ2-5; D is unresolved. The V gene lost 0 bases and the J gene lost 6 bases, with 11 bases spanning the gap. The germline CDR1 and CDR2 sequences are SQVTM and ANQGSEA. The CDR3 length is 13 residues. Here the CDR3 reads CSVEDGVIKTQYF. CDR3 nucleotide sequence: TGCAGCGTTGAAGATGGGGTTATCAAGACCCAGTACTTC.

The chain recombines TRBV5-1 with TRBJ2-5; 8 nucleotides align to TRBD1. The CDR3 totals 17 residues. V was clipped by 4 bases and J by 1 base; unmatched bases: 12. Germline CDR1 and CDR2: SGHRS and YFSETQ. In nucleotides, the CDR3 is TGCGCCAGCAGCGAGACAGGGGCCATGTTACGCCAAGAGACCCAGTACTTC. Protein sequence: CASSETGAMLRQETQYF.

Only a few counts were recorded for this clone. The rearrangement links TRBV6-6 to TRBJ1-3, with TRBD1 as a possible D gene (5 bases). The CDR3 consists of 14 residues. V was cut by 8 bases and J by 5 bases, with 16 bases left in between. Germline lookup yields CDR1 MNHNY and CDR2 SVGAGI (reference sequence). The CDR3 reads CASAGGTTRNTIYF. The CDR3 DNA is TGTGCCAGCGCGGGGGGAACGACGCGAAACACCATATATTTT.